The 21 T cell receptor beta chains below all came from one sample that was sequenced in a study of blood T cells in healthy people across ages. Then a second PCR, running roughly 7 to 11 cycles, was carried out with a sample-barcoded 5' primer and a J-beta primer mix. TCRdb independently ran MiXCR on the 5' RACE reads; one entry per CDR3 protein. The sample includes roughly 1,500,000 distinct CDR3 sequences, approximately 38% seen only once; the top ten take 7.9%. Source material: blood. Every receptor here comes from a woman aged 18-35 years in good health.

This sequence joins TRBV2 and TRBJ2-3; D gene ambiguous. Trimming left V 5 bases short and J 2 bases short, with 14 bases between. The germline V gene has CDR1 SNHLY and CDR2 FYNNEI. CDR3 size: 15 residues. CDR3 nucleotide sequence: TGTGCCAGCAGTAACCCAGCCCCCAACACAGATACGCAGTATTTT. Residues: CASSNPAPNTDTQYF.

This clonotype was counted ten times or more. V is TRBV28 and J is TRBJ2-5, with 10 bases lining up with TRBD2. Germline CDR1 reads MDHEN; CDR2 reads SYDVKM. V shed 6 bases, J shed 4 bases, and the junction held 5 bases outside the gene matches. CDR3 length: 14 residues. The CDR3, as DNA: TGTGCCAGCAGAAGCGGGGGGGCCGGAGAGACCCAGTACTTC. Translated: CASRSGGAGETQYF.

A few counts support this clonotype. The V call is TRBV11-3, the J call TRBJ2-1; tentative D call: TRBD2 (6 bases). The CDR3 has 15 residues. V was trimmed by 2 bases and J by 5 bases, leaving 13 bases between them. Germline values: CDR1 SGHNT, CDR2 YENEEA. The CDR3 region is CASSLKGRRDNEQFF. The CDR3 DNA sequence: TGTGCCAGCAGCTTAAAGGGGCGGAGGGACAATGAGCAGTTCTTC.

This clonotype appeared a few times. The rearrangement uses TRBV20-1 and TRBJ2-1; either TRBD1 or TRBD2 may supply D (5 bases each). Trimming took 8 bases from V and 7 from J, leaving 24 bases between them. The CDR3 has 15 residues. Germline CDR1 DFQATT, CDR2 SNEGSKA (reference sequence). CDR3 nucleotide sequence: TGCAGTCCCTATGGGGACCTCTCGACGGGAAATGAGCAGTTCTTC. Translating it yields CSPYGDLSTGNEQFF.

This clonotype was counted only a few times. This chain links TRBV6-5 with TRBJ2-1; D remains ambiguous. Trimming shortened V by 6 bases and J by 0 bases, and 12 bases separated the two germline ends. The CDR3 loop spans 15 amino acids. Germline V gene sequence: CDR1 MNHEY, CDR2 SVGAGI. The CDR3 loop reads CASSASVSSYNEQFF. Here the CDR3 DNA reads TGTGCCAGCAGCGCGAGCGTGAGCTCCTACAATGAGCAGTTCTTC.

The chain has TRBV2 and TRBJ2-7, with TRBD2 identical over 8 bases. V was pared by 6 bases and J by 7 bases, with 11 bases of the junction left unmatched. The CDR3 sequence is 14 residues long. Germline CDR1 is SNHLY and CDR2 is FYNNEI. CDR3 bases: TGTGCCAGCAGCCGGGAGGGCCGATTGGATGAGCAGTACTTC. The encoded protein is CASSREGRLDEQYF. The whole variable domain, remainder taken from reference TRBV2 and TRBJ2-7, is EPEVTQTPSHQVTQMGQEVILRCVPISNHLYFYWYRQILGQKVEFLVSFYNNEISEKSEIFDDQFSVERPDGSNFTLKIRSTKLEDSAMYFCASSREGRLDEQYFGPGTRLTVT.

The sample holds a few counts of this clonotype. One base away lies a much larger clone, so this may be a sequencing read error. The chain is built from TRBV6-2 or TRBV6-3 and TRBJ2-7; D is unresolved. The germline gives CDR1 MNHEY, CDR2 SVGEGT. Deletions cut 6 bases from V and 3 bases from J, with 6 bases between. The CDR3 totals 11 residues. The CDR3 sequence is CASSKYYEQYF. For the CDR3, the DNA is TGTGCCAGCAGCAAATACTACGAGCAGTACTTC.

The chain recombines TRBV5-4 with TRBJ2-1; 9 nucleotides line up with TRBD1. This CDR3 comprises 17 residues. Unmatched junction bases numbered 11, after V lost 4 bases and J lost 3 bases. CDR1 SGHNT and CDR2 YYREEE come from the germline V gene (reference sequence). This chain's CDR3 is CASSTGGQGTIYNEQFF. Written as DNA, the CDR3 is TGTGCCAGCAGCACCGGTGGACAGGGGACAATCTACAATGAGCAGTTCTTC.

V gene TRBV24-1 combines with J gene TRBJ2-1; no clear D gene. Trimming shortened V by 4 bases and J by 0 bases, and 6 bases separated the two germline ends. This CDR3 contains 14 residues. Germline CDR1 is KGHDR and CDR2 is SFDVKD. The DNA for the CDR3 is TGTGCCACCAGTGAGGTGAGCTCCTACAATGAGCAGTTCTTC. This gives the protein CATSEVSSYNEQFF.

The V call is TRBV5-1, the J call TRBJ2-5; D unresolved. Germline V CDR1 and CDR2: SGHRS, YFSETQ. V was clipped by 1 base and J by 0 bases, with 7 bases between them. This CDR3 has 14 amino acids. The chain's CDR3 is CASSLLGYQETQYF. CDR3 DNA: TGCGCCAGCAGCTTGCTGGGATACCAAGAGACCCAGTACTTC.

This chain connects TRBV5-1 to TRBJ2-7; TRBD2 might be the D (5 bases). Looked up from germline, CDR1 is SGHRS and CDR2 is YFSETQ. This CDR3 is 16 amino acids long. Trimming left V 1 base short and J 2 bases short, with 16 bases between. The CDR3 here is CASSLSQASGPYEQYF. The CDR3 nucleotides are TGCGCCAGCAGCTTGTCCCAAGCGAGCGGCCCCTACGAGCAGTACTTC.

The J gene is TRBJ2-3, the V gene TRBV12-3 or TRBV12-4; 7 bases agree with TRBD2. CDR3 length equals 14 residues. J was trimmed by 12 bases and V by 0 bases; bases with no gene match: 9. The CDR3 nucleotides are TGTGCCAGCAGTTTAGCGGATGAGGGAGGGCTTCAGTATTTT. As protein: CASSLADEGGLQYF.

Here the CDR3 reads CASSPRGGLEPQHF. The CDR3 coding sequence is TGTGCCAGCTCACCGCGGGGGGGGTTGGAGCCCCAGCATTTT. J is TRBJ1-5 and V is TRBV18, with a possible D match to TRBD1 (5 bases). The CDR3 totals 14 residues. V lost 3 bases and J 8 bases, leaving 14 bases between the germline ends. CDR1 and CDR2 from the germline V gene are KGHSH and LQKENI.

At least ten counts were recorded for this clonotype. This chain joins TRBV11-2 and TRBJ1-4; D is unresolved. CDR1 and CDR2 from the germline V gene are SGHAT and FQNNGV. The CDR3 runs 18 residues. V was trimmed by 5 bases and J by 6 bases, leaving 25 bases between them. The CDR3: CASSGLGTNPSLHEKLFF. The CDR3 nucleotides are TGTGCCAGCAGCGGACTCGGAACTAACCCCTCGCTACATGAAAAACTGTTTTTT.

Regarding this clonotype: A much larger clone lies a single base off, so this may be a read error. The rearrangement joins TRBV25-1 to TRBJ2-1; TRBD1 agrees at 8 bases. This CDR3 contains 13 residues. V trimming: 2 bases; J trimming: 10 bases; junction bases outside the gene matches: 4. Germline V gives CDR1 MGHDK, CDR2 SYGVNS. CDR3 DNA: TGTGCCAGCAGTGAACTGACAGGGGCCGAGCAGTTCTTC. This sequence encodes CASSELTGAEQFF.

The V and J genes are TRBV20-1 and TRBJ2-7, with TRBD1 matching 7 bases. The CDR3 is 14 amino acids. CDR1 and CDR2 (germline): DFQATT, SNEGSKA (reference sequence). The ends lost 6 bases at V and 0 bases at J; junction bases unmatched: 8. The CDR3 reads CSARGHSSSYEQYF. The CDR3 DNA follows: TGCAGTGCAAGGGGGCATTCTAGCTCCTACGAGCAGTACTTC.

There are a few counts of this clonotype. The J gene is TRBJ1-1, the V gene TRBV10-3; D uncertain. Germline CDR1 reads ENHRY; CDR2 reads SYGVKD. Deletions cut 4 bases from V and 3 bases from J, with 9 bases between. The CDR3 length is 13 residues. CDR3 bases: TGTGCCATCAGTGGCATGGGCGACACTGAAGCTTTCTTT. Protein: CAISGMGDTEAFF.

The V and J genes are TRBV2 and TRBJ2-7; perhaps TRBD2 as D (6 bases). Germline V CDR1 and CDR2: SNHLY, FYNNEI. This CDR3 comprises 12 residues. V lost 7 bases, J lost 6 bases, and 13 bases lay in between. This chain's CDR3 is CASMEGLGEQYF. The CDR3 DNA reads as TGTGCCAGCATGGAGGGTTTGGGCGAGCAGTACTTC.

This rearrangement joins TRBV29-1 to TRBJ1-2; D possibly corresponds to TRBD1 (6 bases). The CDR3 runs to 12 residues. V was shortened by 6 bases and J by 2 bases, with 10 bases between the two germline ends. CDR1 is SQVTM and CDR2 is ANQGSEA in the germline V gene. The CDR3 protein is CSVRGVNYGYTF. In nucleotides, the CDR3 is TGCAGCGTGAGGGGGGTCAACTATGGCTACACCTTC.

This clonotype has only a few counts. This chain uses TRBV6-5 with TRBJ2-3, with D unresolved. CDR3 size: 17 residues. Per germline, CDR1 MNHEY and CDR2 SVGAGI. V gave up 0 bases and J gave up 2 bases, with 15 bases separating them. This CDR3 is CASSYSPPGYSTDTQYF. In DNA, the CDR3 is TGTGCCAGCAGTTACTCCCCCCCAGGATATTCCACAGATACGCAGTATTTT.

This clonotype has only a few counts. The chain employs TRBV7-9 and TRBJ1-2, with D possibly being TRBD1 (5 bases). Trimming shortened V by 0 bases and J by 6 bases, and 8 bases separated the two germline ends. This CDR3 has 13 residues. CDR1 is SEHNR, CDR2 FQNEAQ, per germline (reference sequence). CDR3 amino acids: CASSLAGDDGYTF. CDR3 coding DNA: TGTGCCAGCAGCTTAGCAGGGGATGATGGCTACACCTTC.